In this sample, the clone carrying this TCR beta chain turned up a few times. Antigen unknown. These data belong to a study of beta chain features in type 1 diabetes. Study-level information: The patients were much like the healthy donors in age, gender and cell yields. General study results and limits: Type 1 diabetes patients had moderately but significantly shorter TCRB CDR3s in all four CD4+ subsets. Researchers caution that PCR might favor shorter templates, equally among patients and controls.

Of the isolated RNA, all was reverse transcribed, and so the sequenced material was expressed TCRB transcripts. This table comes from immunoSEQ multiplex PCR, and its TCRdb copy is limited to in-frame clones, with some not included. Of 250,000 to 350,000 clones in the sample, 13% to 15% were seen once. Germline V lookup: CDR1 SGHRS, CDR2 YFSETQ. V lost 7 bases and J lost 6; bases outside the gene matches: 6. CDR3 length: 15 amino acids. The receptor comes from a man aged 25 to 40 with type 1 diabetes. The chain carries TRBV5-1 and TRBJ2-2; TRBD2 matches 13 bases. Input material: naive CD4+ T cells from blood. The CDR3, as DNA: TGCGCCAGCCTCGGACTAGCGGGAGCCTCCGGGGAGCTGTTTTTT. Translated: CASLGLAGASGELFF.